These 26 T cell receptor beta chains share one sample of origin, sequenced in a study of blood T cell repertoires in COVID-19. The table came from immunoSEQ multiplex PCR; TCRdb's copy has only in-frame clones and leaves some out. Of about 200,000 clones listed, 82% are singletons. The sequenced sample was PBMCs or T cells enriched from blood (not recorded which). Receptors originate from a man aged 40-55 years who had recovered from COVID-19.

The chain carries TRBV6-5 and TRBJ1-1; TRBD1 matches at 7 bases. V lost 6 bases and J lost 1; bases outside the gene matches: 5. Germline V lookup: CDR1 MNHEY, CDR2 SVGAGI. The CDR3 sequence is 14 residues long. The CDR3 DNA sequence: TGTGCCAGCAGGACAGGGTCGGGGAACACTGAAGCTTTCTTT. It codes for CASRTGSGNTEAFF.

This chain joins TRBV25-1 and TRBJ1-1, with 9 positions matching TRBD1. V gave up 1 base and J gave up 5 bases; unmatched junction bases: 14. Germline CDR1 reads MGHDK; CDR2 reads SYGVNS. CDR3 length: 18 amino acids. The CDR3 nucleotides read TGTGCCAGCAGTGAATTGGGGACAGGGACACCCCGGGGGACTGAAGCTTTCTTT. This sequence encodes CASSELGTGTPRGTEAFF.

The genes are TRBV7-2 and TRBJ2-5; 7 nucleotides match TRBD2. From germline, CDR1 is SGHTA and CDR2 FQGNSA. The CDR3 loop spans 14 amino acids. The V and J ends lost 6 bases and 3 bases, in that order; junction bases with no gene match: 7. As DNA, the CDR3 is TGTGCCAGCAGTGCCGGGACTACAAAAGAGACCCAGTACTTC. Translated, it gives CASSAGTTKETQYF.

In this sample, this clone turned up a few times. This chain connects TRBV7-2 to TRBJ2-2; no clear D. Trimming took off 5 bases at V and 6 bases at J, with 10 bases between the two ends. CDR1 is SGHTA, CDR2 FQGNSA, per germline. The CDR3 contains 13 residues. The CDR3 here is CASSRLSSGELFF. The CDR3 DNA follows: TGTGCCAGCAGCCGACTTAGCTCCGGGGAGCTGTTTTTT.

The rearrangement uses TRBV28 and TRBJ2-5, with D perhaps matching TRBD2 (6 bases). Trimming removed 7 bases from V and 4 bases from J, with 19 bases in between. Germline CDR1 and CDR2: MDHEN and SYDVKM. The CDR3 totals 15 residues. The CDR3 DNA reads as TGTGCCAGCACCCCCGCGCGGGAACGGCTAGAGACCCAGTACTTC. This translates into CASTPARERLETQYF.

The chain combines TRBV18 with TRBJ2-3, with unresolved D. V was trimmed by 3 bases and J by 2 bases, leaving 9 bases between them. Germline V gene lookup returns CDR1 KGHSH and CDR2 LQKENI. The CDR3 is made up of 14 amino acids. Here the CDR3 reads CASSPEINTDTQYF. For the CDR3, the DNA is TGTGCCAGCTCACCCGAGATCAACACAGATACGCAGTATTTT.

The chain couples TRBV3-1 (or the pseudogene TRBV3-2) to TRBJ1-5; D gene uncertain. The V end lost 1 base, the J end lost 9 bases, and 16 bases lay between the germline ends. Germline V gene lookup returns CDR1 LGHDT and CDR2 YNNKEL (reference sequence). CDR3 length: 15 residues. Here the CDR3 DNA reads TGTGCCAGCAGCCAAGGGGCACGGGGTGAGTGGCCCCAGCATTTT. Its protein is CASSQGARGEWPQHF.

This clone was observed a handful of times. The V and J genes are TRBV14 and TRBJ1-4; TRBD1 aligns across 7 bases. CDR1 and CDR2 (germline): SGHDN, FVKESK. V was clipped by 1 base and J by 6 bases; unmatched bases: 5. This CDR3 has 15 amino acids. The CDR3 region is CASSQATGSYEKLFF. The CDR3, as DNA: TGTGCCAGCAGCCAAGCGACAGGGTCTTATGAAAAACTGTTTTTT.

Only one count was recorded for this clone. V usage is TRBV18 and J usage is TRBJ1-5; maybe TRBD1 (6 bases). Trimming left V 1 base short and J 0 bases short, with 7 bases between. The CDR3 runs 15 residues. Germline assignment: CDR1 KGHSH and CDR2 LQKENI. For the CDR3, the DNA is TGTGCCAGCTCACCACGACAGGATAGCAATCAGCCCCAGCATTTT. This gives the protein CASSPRQDSNQPQHF.

J is TRBJ1-1 and V is TRBV24-1; D not resolved. V lost 0 bases, J lost 8 bases, and 9 bases lay in between. Germline CDR1 reads KGHDR; CDR2 reads SFDVKD. This CDR3 has 13 amino acids. In DNA, the CDR3 is TGTGCCACCAGTGATTTGGCAGGCCTGGAAGCTTTCTTT. It encodes CATSDLAGLEAFF.

The V gene is TRBV28, the J gene TRBJ2-3, with 14 positions matching TRBD2. Germline assignment: CDR1 MDHEN and CDR2 SYDVKM. CDR3 length equals 15 residues. After removal of 8 bases from V and 6 bases from J, the junction contained 7 bases not matched to a gene. This CDR3 is CASRGTSGRSDTQYF. In DNA, the CDR3 is TGTGCCAGCCGAGGGACTAGCGGGAGATCGGATACGCAGTATTTT. The full variable domain, completed using reference TRBV28 and TRBJ2-3, is DVKVTQSSRYLVKRTGEKVFLECVQDMDHENMFWYRQDPGLGLRLIYFSYDVKMKEKGDIPEGYSVSREKKERFSLILESASTNQTSMYLCASRGTSGRSDTQYFGPGTRLTVL.

The chain uses TRBV19 and TRBJ1-5; the D is unclear. From germline, CDR1 is LNHDA and CDR2 SQIVND (reference sequence). V was pared by 1 base and J by 8 bases, with 15 bases between. The CDR3 sequence is 15 residues long. The CDR3 protein is CASSIVPGVLEPQHF. The CDR3 DNA is TGTGCCAGTAGTATAGTTCCCGGGGTGTTGGAGCCCCAGCATTTT.

This clone appeared a few times. The V gene is TRBV4-2, the J gene TRBJ1-4; D possibly corresponds to TRBD1 (5 bases). V was pared by 7 bases and J by 0 bases, with 12 bases between. This CDR3 region has 15 residues. Germline V CDR1 and CDR2: LGHNA, YNFKEQ. The CDR3 sequence: CASTAGSSTNEKLFF. DNA for the CDR3: TGTGCCAGCACCGCAGGGTCTTCAACTAATGAAAAACTGTTTTTT.

The CDR3 DNA sequence: TGTGCCAGCAGTTTGAGGGGGGGAGGCAATCAGCCCCAGCATTTT. Encoded protein: CASSLRGGGNQPQHF. V is TRBV28 and J is TRBJ1-5; possible D gene TRBD1, 6 bases. CDR3 length equals 15 residues. In germline, CDR1 is MDHEN, CDR2 SYDVKM. V lost 3 bases and J 2 bases, leaving 11 bases between the germline ends.

This chain links TRBV7-6 with TRBJ2-1; TRBD1 aligns across 9 bases. Per germline, CDR1 SGHVS and CDR2 FNYEAQ. The CDR3 runs to 16 residues. V lost 3 bases to trimming and J lost 6 bases; unmatched junction nucleotides: 9. The CDR3 is CASSFGTGFQGNEQFF. The CDR3 DNA reads as TGTGCCAGCAGCTTCGGGACAGGGTTCCAGGGCAATGAGCAGTTCTTC.

In this sample, this clone turned up once. This chain uses TRBV4-1 with TRBJ2-3; 11 bases are a match to TRBD2. The CDR3 consists of 17 residues. Germline assignment: CDR1 MGHRA and CDR2 YSYEKL. V lost 2 bases and J lost 7; bases outside the gene matches: 11. The DNA for the CDR3 is TGCGCCAGCAGCCAACCGAGAGGTAGCGGGAGGGCACATACGCAGTATTTT. It is translated as CASSQPRGSGRAHTQYF.

V usage is TRBV6-5 and J usage is TRBJ1-1, with TRBD1 identical over 8 bases. V lost 5 bases and J lost 3; bases outside the gene matches: 8. Germline CDR1 and CDR2: MNHEY and SVGAGI. The CDR3 length is 15 residues. The CDR3 sequence is CASSLQGAMDTEAFF. The CDR3 region has the DNA TGTGCCAGCAGTCTCCAGGGGGCGATGGACACTGAAGCTTTCTTT.

This chain joins TRBV27 and TRBJ2-2, with D uncertain. The CDR3 totals 14 residues. Deletions cut 9 bases from V and 8 bases from J, with 19 bases between. Germline loops: CDR1 MNHEY, CDR2 SMNVEV (reference sequence). As DNA, the CDR3 is TGTGCCAGTCATGCGCCCTCGAGAGGTGGGGAGCTGTTTTTT. Amino acids: CASHAPSRGGELFF.

The rearrangement joins TRBV5-4 to TRBJ2-3, with 7 bases lining up with TRBD2. The CDR3 spans 18 residues. Germline lookup yields CDR1 SGHNT and CDR2 YYREEE (reference sequence). Germline trimming cut 0 bases from V and 6 bases from J; bases unmatched to any gene: 16. Written as DNA, the CDR3 is TGTGCCAGCAGCTTGGTAGGCGGGAGTTTACCTTTGTACGATACGCAGTATTTT. Amino acid sequence: CASSLVGGSLPLYDTQYF. Full variable domain (rest looked up from reference TRBV5-4 and TRBJ2-3): ETGVTQSPTHLIKTRGQQVTLRCSSQSGHNTVSWYQQALGQGPQFIFQYYREEENGRGNFPPRFSGLQFPNYSSELNVNALELDDSALYLCASSLVGGSLPLYDTQYFGPGTRLTVL.

V usage is TRBV2 and J usage is TRBJ2-3, with D perhaps TRBD2 (5 bases). The CDR3 totals 13 residues. Germline CDR1 SNHLY, CDR2 FYNNEI. V was shortened by 7 bases and J by 2 bases, with 10 bases between the two germline ends. The CDR3 sequence: CASTLGLTDTQYF. CDR3 coding DNA: TGTGCCAGCACCCTAGGACTCACAGATACGCAGTATTTT.

This chain joins TRBV6-2 or TRBV6-3 and TRBJ1-1; the D gene is possibly TRBD1 (6 bases). V gave up 4 bases and J gave up 5 bases, with 14 bases separating them. The CDR3 has 14 amino acids. Germline V gene sequence: CDR1 MNHEY, CDR2 SVGEGT. This CDR3 is CASSWGGPRTEAFF. The CDR3 nucleotides are TGTGCCAGCAGTTGGGGGGGGCCGAGGACTGAAGCTTTCTTT.

This sequence joins TRBV6-5 and TRBJ1-2; maybe TRBD1 (5 bases). This CDR3 has 13 residues. Germline-derived CDR1 and CDR2 are MNHEY and SVGAGI. V was trimmed by 2 bases and J by 4 bases, leaving 8 bases between them. The CDR3 here is CASSYDSIYGYTF. The DNA for the CDR3 is TGTGCCAGCAGTTACGACAGTATCTATGGCTACACCTTC.

Turning to this clone: Other DNA sequences within the sample encode an identical CDR3. The DNA for the CDR3 is TGTGCCAGCAGTTCTGGACAGAACTATGGCTACACCTTC. Encoded protein: CASSSGQNYGYTF. The rearrangement joins TRBV7-3 to TRBJ1-2; possible D gene TRBD1, 6 bases. CDR1 and CDR2 (germline): SGHTA, FQGTGA. V lost 6 bases to trimming and J lost 2 bases, with 10 bases between them. The CDR3 is 13 amino acids.

V is TRBV27 and J is TRBJ2-1; 15 bases map to TRBD2. Germline trimming cut 7 bases from V and 4 bases from J; bases unmatched to any gene: 11. The CDR3 runs to 18 residues. Per the germline V gene, CDR1 is MNHEY and CDR2 is SMNVEV (reference sequence). The CDR3 loop is CASNPGTSGRSFYNEQFF. CDR3 nucleotides: TGTGCCAGCAACCCCGGGACTAGCGGGAGGTCCTTTTACAATGAGCAGTTCTTC.

The chain uses TRBV6-1 and TRBJ2-7, with a possible D match to TRBD2 (6 bases). The CDR3 consists of 16 residues. Germline V gene sequence: CDR1 MNHNS, CDR2 SASEGT. Trimming left V 0 bases short and J 0 bases short, with 12 bases between. The CDR3 spells CASSEALREFSYEQYF. In DNA, the CDR3 is TGTGCCAGCAGTGAAGCTTTACGGGAGTTCTCCTACGAGCAGTACTTC.

The gene calls are TRBV7-2 and TRBJ1-1, with 8 bases identical to TRBD1. The V and J ends lost 5 bases and 4 bases, in that order; junction bases with no gene match: 3. Germline loops: CDR1 SGHTA, CDR2 FQGNSA. This CDR3 contains 13 residues. The CDR3 nucleotides read TGTGCCAGCAGCGACAGGGGAGTCACTGAAGCTTTCTTT. Translation gives CASSDRGVTEAFF.